The source of this TCR beta chain is a study of technical replicates of blood from several donors. The CDR3 contains 14 residues. The germline V gene has CDR1 SGHVS and CDR2 FNYEAQ. V gave up 3 bases and J gave up 1 base; unmatched junction bases: 2. Clones were read by immunoSEQ multiplex PCR, and TCRdb kept only the in-frame ones, dropping some. This sample has tens of thousands of clones, with 75% to 95% found just once. The sequencing input was T cells isolated from PBMCs. V usage is TRBV7-6 and J usage is TRBJ2-7; 8 nucleotides line up with TRBD1. The TCR sequence derives from a human donor in good health. DNA of the CDR3: TGTGCCAGCAGCTTCGGGACAGGTTCCTACGAGCAGTACTTC. Amino acid sequence: CASSFGTGSYEQYF. The full variable domain, completed using reference TRBV7-6 and TRBJ2-7, is GAGVSQSPRYKVTKRGQDVALRCDPISGHVSLYWYRQALGQGPEFLTYFNYEAQQDKSGLPNDRFSAERPEGSISTLTIQRTEQRDSAMYRCASSFGTGSYEQYFGPGTRLTVT.